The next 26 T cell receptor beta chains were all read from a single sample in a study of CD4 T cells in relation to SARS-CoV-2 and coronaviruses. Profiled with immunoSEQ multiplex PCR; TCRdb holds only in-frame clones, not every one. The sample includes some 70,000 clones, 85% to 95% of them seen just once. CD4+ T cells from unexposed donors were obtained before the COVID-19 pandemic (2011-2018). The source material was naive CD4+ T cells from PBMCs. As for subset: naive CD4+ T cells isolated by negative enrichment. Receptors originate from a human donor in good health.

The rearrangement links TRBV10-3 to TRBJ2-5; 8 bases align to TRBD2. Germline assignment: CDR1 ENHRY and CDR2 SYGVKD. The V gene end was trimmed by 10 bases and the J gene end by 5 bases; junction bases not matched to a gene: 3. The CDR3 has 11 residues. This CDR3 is CASAGGETQYF. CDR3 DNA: TGTGCCAGCGCGGGGGGTGAGACCCAGTACTTC.

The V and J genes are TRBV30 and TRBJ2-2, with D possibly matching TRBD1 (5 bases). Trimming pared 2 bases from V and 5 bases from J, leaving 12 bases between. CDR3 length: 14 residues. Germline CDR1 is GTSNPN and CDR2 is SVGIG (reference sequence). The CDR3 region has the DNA TGTGCCTGGAGTAGGGGTCGAAGGACCGGGGAGCTGTTTTTT. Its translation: CAWSRGRRTGELFF.

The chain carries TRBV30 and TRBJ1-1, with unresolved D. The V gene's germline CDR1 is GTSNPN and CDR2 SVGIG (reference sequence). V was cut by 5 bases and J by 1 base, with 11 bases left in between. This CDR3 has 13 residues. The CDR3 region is CAWALAGNTEAFF. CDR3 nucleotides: TGTGCCTGGGCCCTGGCGGGGAACACTGAAGCTTTCTTT.

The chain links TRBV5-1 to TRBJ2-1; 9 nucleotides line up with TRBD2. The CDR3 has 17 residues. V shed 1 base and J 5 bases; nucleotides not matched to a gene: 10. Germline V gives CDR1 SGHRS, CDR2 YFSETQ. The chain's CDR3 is CASSLRSSGGGHNEQFF. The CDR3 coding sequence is TGCGCCAGCAGCTTGCGGAGTAGCGGGGGTGGGCACAATGAGCAGTTCTTC.

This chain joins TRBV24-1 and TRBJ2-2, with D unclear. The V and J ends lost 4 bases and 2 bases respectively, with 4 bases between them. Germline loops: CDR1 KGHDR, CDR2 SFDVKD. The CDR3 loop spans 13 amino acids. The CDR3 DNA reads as TGTGCCACCAGTGACCGCAACACCGGGGAGCTGTTTTTT. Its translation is CATSDRNTGELFF.

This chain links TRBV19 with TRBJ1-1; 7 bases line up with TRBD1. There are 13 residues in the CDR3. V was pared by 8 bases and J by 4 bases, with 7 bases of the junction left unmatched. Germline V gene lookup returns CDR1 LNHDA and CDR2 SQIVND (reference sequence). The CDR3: CASSTGVGTEAFF. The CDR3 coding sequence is TGTGCCAGTTCTACAGGGGTGGGCACTGAAGCTTTCTTT.

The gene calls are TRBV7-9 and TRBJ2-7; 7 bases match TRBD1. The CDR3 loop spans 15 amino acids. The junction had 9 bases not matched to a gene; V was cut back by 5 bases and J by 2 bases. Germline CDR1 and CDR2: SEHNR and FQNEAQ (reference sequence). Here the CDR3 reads CASSPGQAPTYEQYF. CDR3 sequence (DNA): TGTGCCAGCAGCCCAGGACAGGCCCCAACCTACGAGCAGTACTTC. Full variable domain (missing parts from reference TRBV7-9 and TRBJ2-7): DTGVSQNPRHKITKRGQNVTFRCDPISEHNRLYWYRQTLGQGPEFLTYFQNEAQLEKSRLLSDRFSAERPKGSFSTLEIQRTEQGDSAMYLCASSPGQAPTYEQYFGPGTRLTVT.

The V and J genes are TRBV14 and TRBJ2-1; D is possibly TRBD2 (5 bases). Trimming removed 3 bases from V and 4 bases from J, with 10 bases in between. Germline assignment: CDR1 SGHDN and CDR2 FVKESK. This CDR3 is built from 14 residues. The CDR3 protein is CASSQWRGYNEQFF. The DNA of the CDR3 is TGTGCCAGCAGCCAGTGGCGCGGGTACAATGAGCAGTTCTTC.

The CDR3 DNA reads as TGTGCCAGCAGCTTGACGACCGAAGCTTTCTTT. Translation gives CASSLTTEAFF. The chain has TRBV5-6 and TRBJ1-1; D gene uncertain. The germline CDR1 and CDR2 sequences are SGHDT and YYEEEE. The V and J ends lost 1 base and 8 bases respectively, with 6 bases between them. CDR3 length: 11 amino acids. Full variable domain (missing parts from reference TRBV5-6 and TRBJ1-1): DAGVTQSPTHLIKTRGQQVTLRCSPKSGHDTVSWYQQALGQGPQFIFQYYEEEERQRGNFPDRFSGHQFPNYSSELNVNALLLGDSALYLCASSLTTEAFFGQGTRLTVV.

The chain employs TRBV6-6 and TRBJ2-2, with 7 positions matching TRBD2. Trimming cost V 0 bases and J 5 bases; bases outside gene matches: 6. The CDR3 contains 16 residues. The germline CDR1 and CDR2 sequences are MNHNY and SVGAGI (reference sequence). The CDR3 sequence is CASSYSRGGGTGELFF. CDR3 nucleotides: TGTGCCAGCAGTTACTCTCGTGGGGGGGGTACCGGGGAGCTGTTTTTT.

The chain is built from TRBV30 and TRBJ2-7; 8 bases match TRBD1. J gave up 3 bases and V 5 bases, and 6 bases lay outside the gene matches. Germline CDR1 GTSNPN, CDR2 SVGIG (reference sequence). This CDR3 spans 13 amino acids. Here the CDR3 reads CAWGTGTGYEQYF. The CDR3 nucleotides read TGTGCCTGGGGGACCGGGACAGGCTACGAGCAGTACTTC.

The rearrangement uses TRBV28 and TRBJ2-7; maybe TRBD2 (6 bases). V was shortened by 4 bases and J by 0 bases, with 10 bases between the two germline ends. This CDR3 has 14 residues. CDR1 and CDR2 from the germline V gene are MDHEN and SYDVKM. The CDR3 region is CASSSPGSSYEQYF. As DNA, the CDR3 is TGTGCCAGCAGTTCCCCCGGGAGCTCCTACGAGCAGTACTTC.

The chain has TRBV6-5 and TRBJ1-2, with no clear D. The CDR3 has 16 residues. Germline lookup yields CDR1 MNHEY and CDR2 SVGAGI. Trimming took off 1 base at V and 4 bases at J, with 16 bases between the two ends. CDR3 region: CASSYLAGSKGYGYTF. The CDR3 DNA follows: TGTGCCAGCAGTTACTTGGCGGGGTCCAAGGGCTATGGCTACACCTTC.

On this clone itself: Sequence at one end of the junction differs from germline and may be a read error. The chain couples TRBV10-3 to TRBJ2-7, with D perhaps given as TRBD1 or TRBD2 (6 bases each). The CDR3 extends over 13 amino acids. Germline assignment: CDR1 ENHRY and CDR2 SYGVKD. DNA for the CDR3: TGTGCCATCCGTGAGGGGGGCTCCTACGAGCAGTACTTC. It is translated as CAIREGGSYEQYF.

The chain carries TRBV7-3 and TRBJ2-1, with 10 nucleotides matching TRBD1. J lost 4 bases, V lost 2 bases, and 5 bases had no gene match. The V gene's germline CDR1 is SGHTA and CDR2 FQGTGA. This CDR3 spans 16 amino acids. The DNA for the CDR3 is TGTGCCAGCAGCTTATCGGGACAGGGGTTTTACAATGAGCAGTTCTTC. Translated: CASSLSGQGFYNEQFF.

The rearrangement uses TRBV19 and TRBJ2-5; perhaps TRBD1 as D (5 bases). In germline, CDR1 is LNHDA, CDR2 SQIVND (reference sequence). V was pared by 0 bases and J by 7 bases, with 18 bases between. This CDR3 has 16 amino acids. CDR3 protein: CASSIDHGQGYGTQYF. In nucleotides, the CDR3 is TGTGCCAGTAGTATAGATCATGGGCAGGGTTATGGGACCCAGTACTTC.

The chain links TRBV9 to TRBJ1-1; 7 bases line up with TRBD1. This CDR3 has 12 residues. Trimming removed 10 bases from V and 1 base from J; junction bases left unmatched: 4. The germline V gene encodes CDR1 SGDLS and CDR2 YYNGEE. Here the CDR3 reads CACGTANTEAFF. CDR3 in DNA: TGTGCCTGCGGGACAGCGAACACTGAAGCTTTCTTT.

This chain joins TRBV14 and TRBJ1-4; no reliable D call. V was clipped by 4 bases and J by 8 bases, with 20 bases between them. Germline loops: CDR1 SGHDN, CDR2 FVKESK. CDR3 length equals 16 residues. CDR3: CASSRHLGRLEEKLFF. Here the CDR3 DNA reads TGTGCCAGCAGCCGACACCTTGGGAGATTGGAAGAAAAACTGTTTTTT.

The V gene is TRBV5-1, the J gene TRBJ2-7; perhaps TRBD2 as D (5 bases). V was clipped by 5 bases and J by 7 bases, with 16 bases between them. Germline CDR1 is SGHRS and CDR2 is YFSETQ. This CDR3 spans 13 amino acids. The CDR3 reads CASRGTLPGEQYF. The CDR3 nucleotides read TGCGCCAGCAGGGGCACGCTCCCGGGGGAGCAGTACTTC.

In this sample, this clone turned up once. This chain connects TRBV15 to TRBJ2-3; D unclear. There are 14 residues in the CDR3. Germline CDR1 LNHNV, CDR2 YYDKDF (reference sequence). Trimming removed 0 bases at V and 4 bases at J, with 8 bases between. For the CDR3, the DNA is TGTGCCACCAGCAGAGATGGCAGAGCAGATACGCAGTATTTT. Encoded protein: CATSRDGRADTQYF. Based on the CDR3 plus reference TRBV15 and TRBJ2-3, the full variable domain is DAMVIQNPRYQVTQFGKPVTLSCSQTLNHNVMYWYQQKSSQAPKLLFHYYDKDFNNEADTPDNFQSRRPNTSFCFLDIRSPGLGDTAMYLCATSRDGRADTQYFGPGTRLTVL.

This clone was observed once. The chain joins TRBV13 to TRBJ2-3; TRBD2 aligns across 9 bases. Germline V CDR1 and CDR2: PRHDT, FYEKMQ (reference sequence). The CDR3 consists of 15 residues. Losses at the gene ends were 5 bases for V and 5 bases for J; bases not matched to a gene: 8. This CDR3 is CASSLAGGWVDTQYF. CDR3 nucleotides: TGTGCCAGCAGCCTCGCGGGAGGGTGGGTAGATACGCAGTATTTT.

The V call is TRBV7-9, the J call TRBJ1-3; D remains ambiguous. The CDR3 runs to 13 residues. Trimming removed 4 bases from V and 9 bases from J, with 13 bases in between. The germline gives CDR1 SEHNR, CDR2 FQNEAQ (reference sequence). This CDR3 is CASSYSLVGTIYF. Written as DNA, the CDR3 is TGTGCCAGCAGCTACTCTTTGGTCGGCACCATATATTTT.

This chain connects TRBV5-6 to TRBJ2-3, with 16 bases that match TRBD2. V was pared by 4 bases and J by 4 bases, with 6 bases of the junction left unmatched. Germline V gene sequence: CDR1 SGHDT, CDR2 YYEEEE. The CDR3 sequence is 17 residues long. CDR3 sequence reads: CASSSGTSGRAADTQYF. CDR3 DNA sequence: TGTGCCAGCAGCAGCGGGACTAGCGGGAGGGCCGCAGATACGCAGTATTTT. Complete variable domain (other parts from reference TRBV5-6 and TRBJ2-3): DAGVTQSPTHLIKTRGQQVTLRCSPKSGHDTVSWYQQALGQGPQFIFQYYEEEERQRGNFPDRFSGHQFPNYSSELNVNALLLGDSALYLCASSSGTSGRAADTQYFGPGTRLTVL.

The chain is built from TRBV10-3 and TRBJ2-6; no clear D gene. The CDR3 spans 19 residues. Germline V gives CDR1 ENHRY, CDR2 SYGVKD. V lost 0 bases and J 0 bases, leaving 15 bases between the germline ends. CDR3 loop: CAISESMWGYASGANVLTF. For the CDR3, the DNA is TGTGCCATCAGTGAGTCGATGTGGGGATACGCCTCTGGGGCCAACGTCCTGACTTTC.

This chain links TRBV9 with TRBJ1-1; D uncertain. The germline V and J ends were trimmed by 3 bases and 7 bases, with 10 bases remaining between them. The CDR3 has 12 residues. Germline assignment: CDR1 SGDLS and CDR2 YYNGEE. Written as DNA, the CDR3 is TGTGCCAGCAGCGAGGGAGACGGTGAAGCTTTCTTT. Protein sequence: CASSEGDGEAFF.

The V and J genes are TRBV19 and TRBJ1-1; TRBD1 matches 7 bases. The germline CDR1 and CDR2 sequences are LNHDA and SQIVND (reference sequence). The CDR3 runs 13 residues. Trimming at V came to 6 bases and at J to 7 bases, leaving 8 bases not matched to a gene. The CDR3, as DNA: TGTGCCAGTAGATCTACAGGGGCGGGTGAAGCTTTCTTT. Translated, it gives CASRSTGAGEAFF.